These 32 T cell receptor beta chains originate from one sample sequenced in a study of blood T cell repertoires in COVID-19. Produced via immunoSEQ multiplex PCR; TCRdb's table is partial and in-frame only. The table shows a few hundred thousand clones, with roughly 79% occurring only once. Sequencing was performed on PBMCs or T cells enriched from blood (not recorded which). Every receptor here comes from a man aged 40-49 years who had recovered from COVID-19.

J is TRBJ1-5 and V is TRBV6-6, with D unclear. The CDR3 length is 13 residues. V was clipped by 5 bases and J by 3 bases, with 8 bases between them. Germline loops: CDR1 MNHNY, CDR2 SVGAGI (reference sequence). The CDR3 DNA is TGTGCCAGCAGTCCGGGATCCAATCAGCCCCAGCATTTT. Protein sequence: CASSPGSNQPQHF.

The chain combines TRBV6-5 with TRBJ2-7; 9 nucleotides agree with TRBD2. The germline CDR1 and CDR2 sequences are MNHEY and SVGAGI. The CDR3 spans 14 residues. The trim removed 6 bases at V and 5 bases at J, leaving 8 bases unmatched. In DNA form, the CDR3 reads TGTGCCAGCAGAACGACTAGCGGACAGAACGAGCAGTACTTC. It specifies CASRTTSGQNEQYF.

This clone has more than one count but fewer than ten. CDR3 coding DNA: TGCGCCAGCAGCCCGGGGACAGATAGCACAGATACGCAGTATTTT. Amino acid sequence: CASSPGTDSTDTQYF. The chain uses TRBV5-1 and TRBJ2-3; TRBD1 matches at 7 bases. V shed 4 bases and J 0 bases; nucleotides not matched to a gene: 5. This CDR3 comprises 15 residues. Germline loops: CDR1 SGHRS, CDR2 YFSETQ.

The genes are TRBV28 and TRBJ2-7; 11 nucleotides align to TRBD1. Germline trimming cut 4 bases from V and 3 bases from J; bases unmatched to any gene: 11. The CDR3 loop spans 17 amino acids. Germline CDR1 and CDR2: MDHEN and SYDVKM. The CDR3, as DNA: TGTGCCAGCAGTTATCTCCTTCCCGGGACAGGGGGCTACGAGCAGTACTTC. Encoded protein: CASSYLLPGTGGYEQYF.

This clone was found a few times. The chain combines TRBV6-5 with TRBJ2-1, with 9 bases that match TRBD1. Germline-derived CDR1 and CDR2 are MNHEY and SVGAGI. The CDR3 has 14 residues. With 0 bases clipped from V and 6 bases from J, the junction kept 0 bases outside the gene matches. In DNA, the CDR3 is TGTGCCAGCAGTTACTCACAGGGGGCCAATGAGCAGTTCTTC. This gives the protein CASSYSQGANEQFF.

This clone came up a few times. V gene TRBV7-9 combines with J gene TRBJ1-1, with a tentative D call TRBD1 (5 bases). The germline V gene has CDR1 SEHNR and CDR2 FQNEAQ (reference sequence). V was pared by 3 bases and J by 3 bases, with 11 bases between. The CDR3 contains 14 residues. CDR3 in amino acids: CASSFRGLDTEAFF. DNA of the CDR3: TGTGCCAGCAGCTTCCGGGGACTGGACACTGAAGCTTTCTTT.

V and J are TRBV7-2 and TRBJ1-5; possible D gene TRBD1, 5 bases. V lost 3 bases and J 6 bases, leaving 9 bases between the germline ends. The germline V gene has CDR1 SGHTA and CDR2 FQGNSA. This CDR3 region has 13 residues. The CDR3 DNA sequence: TGTGCCAGCAGCTTGCAGGGAGGTCAGCCCCAGCATTTT. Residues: CASSLQGGQPQHF.

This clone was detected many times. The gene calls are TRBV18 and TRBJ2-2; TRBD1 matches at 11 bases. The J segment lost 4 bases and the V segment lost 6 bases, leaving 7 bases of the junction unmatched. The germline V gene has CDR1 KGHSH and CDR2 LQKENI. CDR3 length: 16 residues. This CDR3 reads CASSRPGQGATGELFF. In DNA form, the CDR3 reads TGTGCCAGCTCTCGCCCCGGACAGGGGGCCACCGGGGAGCTGTTTTTT. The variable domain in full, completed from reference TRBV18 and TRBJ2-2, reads NAGVMQNPRHLVRRRGQEARLRCSPMKGHSHVYWYRQLPEEGLKFMVYLQKENIIDESGMPKERFSAEFPKEGPSILRIQQVVRGDSAAYFCASSRPGQGATGELFFGEGSRLTVL.

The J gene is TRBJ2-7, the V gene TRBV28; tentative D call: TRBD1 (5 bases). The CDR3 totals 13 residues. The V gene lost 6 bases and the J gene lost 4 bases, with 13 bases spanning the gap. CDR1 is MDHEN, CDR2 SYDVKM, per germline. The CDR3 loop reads CASSWGRSYEQYF. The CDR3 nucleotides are TGTGCCAGCAGCTGGGGCAGGTCTTACGAGCAGTACTTC.

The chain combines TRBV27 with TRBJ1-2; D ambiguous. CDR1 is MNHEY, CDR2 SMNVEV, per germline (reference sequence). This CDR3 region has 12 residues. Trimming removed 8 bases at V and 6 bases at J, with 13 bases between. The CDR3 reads CASPLGKNGYTF. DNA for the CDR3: TGTGCCAGCCCTCTCGGGAAGAATGGCTACACCTTC.

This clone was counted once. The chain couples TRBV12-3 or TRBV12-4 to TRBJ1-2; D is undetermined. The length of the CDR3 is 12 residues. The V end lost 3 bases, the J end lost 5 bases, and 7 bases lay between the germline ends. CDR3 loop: CASSFYRYGYTF. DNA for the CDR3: TGTGCCAGCAGTTTTTATCGTTATGGCTACACCTTC.

The DNA of the CDR3 is TGTGCCAGCTCACCAGTTACTAGCGGAGGGTACGAGCAGTACTTC. As protein: CASSPVTSGGYEQYF. This chain links TRBV18 with TRBJ2-7; TRBD2 agrees at 8 bases. With 2 bases clipped from V and 4 bases from J, the junction kept 7 bases outside the gene matches. Per the germline V gene, CDR1 is KGHSH and CDR2 is LQKENI. This CDR3 region has 15 residues.

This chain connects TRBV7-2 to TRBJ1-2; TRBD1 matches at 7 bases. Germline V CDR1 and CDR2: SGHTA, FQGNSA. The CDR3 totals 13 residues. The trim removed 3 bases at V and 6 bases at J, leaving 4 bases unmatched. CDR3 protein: CASSFSRGNGYTF. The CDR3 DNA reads TGTGCCAGCAGCTTCAGCAGGGGGAATGGCTACACCTTC.

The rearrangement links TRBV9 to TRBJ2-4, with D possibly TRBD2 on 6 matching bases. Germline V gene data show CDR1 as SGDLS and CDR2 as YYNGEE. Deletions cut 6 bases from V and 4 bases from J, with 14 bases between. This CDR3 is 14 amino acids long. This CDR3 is CASTPGLTKNIQYF. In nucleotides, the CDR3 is TGTGCCAGCACCCCGGGACTCACAAAAAACATTCAGTACTTC. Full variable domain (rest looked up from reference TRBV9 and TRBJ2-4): DSGVTQTPKHLITATGQRVTLRCSPRSGDLSVYWYQQSLDQGLQFLIQYYNGEERAKGNILERFSAQQFPDLHSELNLSSLELGDSALYFCASTPGLTKNIQYFGAGTRLSVL.

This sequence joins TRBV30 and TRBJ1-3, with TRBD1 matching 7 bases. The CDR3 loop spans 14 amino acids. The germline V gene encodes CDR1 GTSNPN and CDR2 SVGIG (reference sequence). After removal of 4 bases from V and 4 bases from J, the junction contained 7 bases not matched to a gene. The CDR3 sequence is CAWNTGENGNTIYF. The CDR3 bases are TGTGCCTGGAACACAGGGGAGAACGGAAACACCATATATTTT.

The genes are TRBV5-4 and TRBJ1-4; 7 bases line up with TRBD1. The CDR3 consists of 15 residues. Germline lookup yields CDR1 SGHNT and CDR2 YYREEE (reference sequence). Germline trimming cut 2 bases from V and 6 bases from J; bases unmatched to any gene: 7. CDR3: CASSFAGTVDEKLFF. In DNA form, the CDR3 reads TGTGCCAGCAGCTTTGCCGGGACAGTTGATGAAAAACTGTTTTTT. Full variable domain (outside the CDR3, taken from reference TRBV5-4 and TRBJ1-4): ETGVTQSPTHLIKTRGQQVTLRCSSQSGHNTVSWYQQALGQGPQFIFQYYREEENGRGNFPPRFSGLQFPNYSSELNVNALELDDSALYLCASSFAGTVDEKLFFGSGTQLSVL.

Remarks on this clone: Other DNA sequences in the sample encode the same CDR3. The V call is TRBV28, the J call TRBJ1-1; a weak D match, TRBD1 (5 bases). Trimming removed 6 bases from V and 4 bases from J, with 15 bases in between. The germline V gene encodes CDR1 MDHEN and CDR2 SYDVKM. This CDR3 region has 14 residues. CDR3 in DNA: TGTGCCAGCAGCCCTCATCGGGGGGGCACTGAAGCTTTCTTT. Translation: CASSPHRGGTEAFF.

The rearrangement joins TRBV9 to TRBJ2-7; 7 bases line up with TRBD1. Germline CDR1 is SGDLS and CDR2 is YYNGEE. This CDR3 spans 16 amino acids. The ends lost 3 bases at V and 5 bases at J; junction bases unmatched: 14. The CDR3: CASSARVQGVKDEQYF. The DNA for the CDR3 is TGTGCCAGCAGCGCGCGGGTGCAGGGGGTAAAGGACGAGCAGTACTTC.

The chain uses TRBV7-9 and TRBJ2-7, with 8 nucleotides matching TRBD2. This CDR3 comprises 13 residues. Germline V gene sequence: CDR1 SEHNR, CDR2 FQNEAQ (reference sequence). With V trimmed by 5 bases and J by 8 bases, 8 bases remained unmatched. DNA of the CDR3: TGTGCCAGCAGCCCCGGGACTAGTGACAAGCAGTACTTC. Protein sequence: CASSPGTSDKQYF.

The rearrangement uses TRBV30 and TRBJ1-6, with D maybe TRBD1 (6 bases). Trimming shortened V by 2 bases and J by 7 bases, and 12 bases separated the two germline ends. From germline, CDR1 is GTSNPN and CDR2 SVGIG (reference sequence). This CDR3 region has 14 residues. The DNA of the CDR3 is TGTGCCTGGAGTCTACAGGGTATGAATTCACCCCTCCACTTT. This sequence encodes CAWSLQGMNSPLHF.

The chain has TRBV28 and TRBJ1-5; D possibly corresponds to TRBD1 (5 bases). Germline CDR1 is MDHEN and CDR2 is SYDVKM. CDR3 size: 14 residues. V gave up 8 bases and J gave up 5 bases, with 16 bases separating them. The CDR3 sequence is CASLHGGGYQPQHF. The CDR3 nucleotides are TGTGCCAGCCTTCACGGGGGAGGCTATCAGCCCCAGCATTTT.

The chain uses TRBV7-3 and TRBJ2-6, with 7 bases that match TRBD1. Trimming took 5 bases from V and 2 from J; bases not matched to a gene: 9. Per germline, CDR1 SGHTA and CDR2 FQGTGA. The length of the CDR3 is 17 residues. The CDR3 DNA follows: TGTGCCAGCAGCAACCCAGGGGGTTTCCCTGGGGCCAACGTCCTGACTTTC. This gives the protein CASSNPGGFPGANVLTF.

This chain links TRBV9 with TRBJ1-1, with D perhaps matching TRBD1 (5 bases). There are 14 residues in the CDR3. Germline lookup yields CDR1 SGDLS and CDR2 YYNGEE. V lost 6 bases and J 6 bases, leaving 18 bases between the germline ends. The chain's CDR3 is CASTPGGALAEAFF. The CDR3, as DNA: TGTGCCAGCACCCCGGGAGGGGCTCTGGCTGAAGCTTTCTTT.

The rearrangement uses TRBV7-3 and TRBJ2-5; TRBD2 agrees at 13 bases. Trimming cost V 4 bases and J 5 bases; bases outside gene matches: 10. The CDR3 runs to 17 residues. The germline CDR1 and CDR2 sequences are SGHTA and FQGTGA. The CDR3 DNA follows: TGTGCCAGCAGCTCTCATTGGACTAGCGGGGGCCGGGAGACCCAGTACTTC. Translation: CASSSHWTSGGRETQYF.

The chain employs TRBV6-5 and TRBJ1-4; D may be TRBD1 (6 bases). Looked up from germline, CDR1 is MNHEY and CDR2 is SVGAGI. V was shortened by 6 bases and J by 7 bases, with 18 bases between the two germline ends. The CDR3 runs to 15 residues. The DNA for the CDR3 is TGTGCCAGCAGAAGGACAGCGTCAGTTTTTGAAAAACTGTTTTTT. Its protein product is CASRRTASVFEKLFF.

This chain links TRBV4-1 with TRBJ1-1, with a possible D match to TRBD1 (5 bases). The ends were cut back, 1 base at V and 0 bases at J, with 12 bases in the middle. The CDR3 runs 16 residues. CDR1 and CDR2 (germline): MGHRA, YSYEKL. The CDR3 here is CASSQGAGTLNTEAFF. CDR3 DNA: TGCGCCAGCAGCCAAGGGGCGGGGACTCTGAACACTGAAGCTTTCTTT.

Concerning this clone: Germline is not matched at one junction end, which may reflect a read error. CDR3 region: CANSVSNRLTDYGYTF. The CDR3 DNA sequence: TGTGCCAACAGTGTTAGCAATCGTCTAACCGACTATGGCTACACCTTC. The J gene is TRBJ1-2, the V gene TRBV2; no definite D call. CDR1 and CDR2 from the germline V gene are SNHLY and FYNNEI. This CDR3 comprises 16 residues.

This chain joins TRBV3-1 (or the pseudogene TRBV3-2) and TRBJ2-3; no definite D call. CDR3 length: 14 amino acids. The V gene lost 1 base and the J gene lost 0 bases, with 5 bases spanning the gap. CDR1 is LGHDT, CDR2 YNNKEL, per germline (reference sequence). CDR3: CASSQADSTDTQYF. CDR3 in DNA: TGTGCCAGCAGCCAAGCAGATAGCACAGATACGCAGTATTTT.

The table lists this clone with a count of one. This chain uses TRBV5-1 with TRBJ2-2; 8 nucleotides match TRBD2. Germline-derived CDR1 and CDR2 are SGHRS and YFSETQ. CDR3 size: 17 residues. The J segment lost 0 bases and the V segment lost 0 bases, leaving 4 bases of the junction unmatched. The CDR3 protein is CASSLDSGTTNTGELFF. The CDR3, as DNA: TGCGCCAGCAGCTTGGATAGCGGGACGACGAACACCGGGGAGCTGTTTTTT.

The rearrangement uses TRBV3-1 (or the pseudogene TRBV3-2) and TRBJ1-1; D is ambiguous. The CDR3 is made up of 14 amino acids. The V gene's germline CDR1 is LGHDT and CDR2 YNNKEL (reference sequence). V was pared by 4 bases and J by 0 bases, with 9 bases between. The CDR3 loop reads CASSPLTMNTEAFF. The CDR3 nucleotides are TGTGCCAGCAGCCCACTTACGATGAACACTGAAGCTTTCTTT.

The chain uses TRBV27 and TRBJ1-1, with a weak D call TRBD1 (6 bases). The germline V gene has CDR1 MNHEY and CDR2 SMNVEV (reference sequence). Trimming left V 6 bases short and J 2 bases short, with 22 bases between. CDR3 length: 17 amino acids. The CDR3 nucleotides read TGTGCCAGCAGCCTTTCCCCCGCGATTGGGGGCAACACTGAAGCTTTCTTT. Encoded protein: CASSLSPAIGGNTEAFF.

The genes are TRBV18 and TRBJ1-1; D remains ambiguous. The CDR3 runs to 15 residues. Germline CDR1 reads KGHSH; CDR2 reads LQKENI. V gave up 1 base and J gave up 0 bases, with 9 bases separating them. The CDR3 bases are TGTGCCAGCTCACCACGCACAGCCATGAACACTGAAGCTTTCTTT. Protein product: CASSPRTAMNTEAFF.